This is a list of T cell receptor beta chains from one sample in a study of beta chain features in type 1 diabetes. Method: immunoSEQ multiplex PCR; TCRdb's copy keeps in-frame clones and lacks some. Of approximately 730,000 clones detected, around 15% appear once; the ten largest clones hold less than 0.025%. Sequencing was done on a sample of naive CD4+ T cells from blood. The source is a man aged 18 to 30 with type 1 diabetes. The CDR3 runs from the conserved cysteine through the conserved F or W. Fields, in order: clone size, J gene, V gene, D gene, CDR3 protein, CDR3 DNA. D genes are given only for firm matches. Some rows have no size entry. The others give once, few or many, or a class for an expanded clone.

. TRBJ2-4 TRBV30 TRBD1 CAWSTGARNIQYF TGTGCCTGGTCGACAGGGGCGAGAAACATTCAGTACTTC
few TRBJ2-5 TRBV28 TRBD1 CASSYRTGTEGETQYF TGTGCCAGCAGTTACCGGACAGGGACTGAGGGGGAGACCCAGTACTTC
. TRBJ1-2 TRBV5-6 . CASSSDGNYGYTF TGTGCCAGCAGTTCGGACGGAAACTATGGCTACACCTTC
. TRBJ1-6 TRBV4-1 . CASSQEHRYNSPLHF TGCGCCAGCAGCCAAGAACACAGGTATAATTCACCCCTCCACTTT
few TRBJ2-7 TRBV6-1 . CASSEVGSYEQYF TGTGCCAGCAGTGAAGTGGGATCCTACGAGCAGTACTTC
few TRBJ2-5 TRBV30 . CAWSFGETQYF TGTGCCTGGAGTTTCGGAGAGACCCAGTACTTC
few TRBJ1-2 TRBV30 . CAWSYRGYTF TGTGCCTGGAGTTACAGGGGCTACACCTTC
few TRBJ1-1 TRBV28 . CASSPFGRNTEAFF TGTGCCAGCAGTCCCTTTGGGAGGAACACTGAAGCTTTCTTT
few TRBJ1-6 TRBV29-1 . CSVGSGQHGSPLHF TGCAGCGTTGGATCGGGACAACACGGTTCACCCCTCCACTTT
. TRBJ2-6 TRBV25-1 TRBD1 CASGRDSSGANVLTF TGTGCCAGCGGCCGGGACAGTTCTGGGGCCAACGTCCTGACTTTC
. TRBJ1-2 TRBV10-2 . CASREDGGYTF TGCGCCAGCAGAGAGGACGGTGGCTACACCTTC
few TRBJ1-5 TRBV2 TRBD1 CASSPGWDRGKARQPQHF TGTGCCAGCAGTCCGGGGTGGGACAGGGGAAAGGCGCGGCAGCCCCAGCATTTT
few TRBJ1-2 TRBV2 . CASSYEGDYGYTF TGTGCCAGCAGCTATGAGGGTGACTATGGCTACACCTTC
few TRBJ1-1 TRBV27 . CASQAGTTMNTEAFF TGTGCCAGCCAGGCGGGGACCACCATGAACACTGAAGCTTTCTTT
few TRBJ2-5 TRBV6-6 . CASSRLLTTGQETQYF TGTGCCAGCAGTCGACTTCTAACGACAGGTCAAGAGACCCAGTACTTC
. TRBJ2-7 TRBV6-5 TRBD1 CASSYSDRHYEQYF TGTGCCAGCAGTTACTCGGACAGGCACTACGAGCAGTACTTC
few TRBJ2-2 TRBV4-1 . CASSPRPGRSFTGELFF TGCGCCAGCAGCCCCCGCCCAGGAAGAAGCTTCACCGGGGAGCTGTTTTTT